The 5 T cell receptor beta chains below come from one sample, sequenced in a study of T cells expressing NK-cell markers. After re-calling the 5' RACE reads, TCRdb lists one entry per CDR3 protein, DNA absent. The sample data list more than 400,000 distinct CDR3 sequences. Sequencing was carried out using blood T cells: a sorted CD56 or NKG2C T cell subset, CD4+ or CD8+ T cells, or bulk PBMC T cells (not recorded which). Receptors were obtained from a woman between 18 and 70 years old in good health.

This chain connects TRBV12-3 or TRBV12-4 to TRBJ1-1. This CDR3 spans 14 amino acids. This CDR3 is CASSISGLPLGAFF.

The chain is built from TRBV11-3 and TRBJ2-1; TCRdb proposes TRBD1, but this gene call is untestable without DNA. CDR1 SGHNT and CDR2 YENEEA come from the germline V gene. The CDR3 sequence is 17 residues long. Here the CDR3 reads CASSLGQGNGGYNEQFF.

J is TRBJ2-1 and V is TRBV12-3 or TRBV12-4. The CDR3 totals 14 residues. The CDR3 loop reads CASREAWDYNEQFF.

This chain joins TRBV5-4 and TRBJ2-1; TCRdb's D call, TRBD2, is unchecked because there is no DNA. This CDR3 region has 16 residues. Germline CDR1 SGHNT, CDR2 YYREEE (reference sequence). The CDR3 spells CASSPQNGLARNEQFF.

The chain has TRBV12-3 or TRBV12-4 and TRBJ2-4. This CDR3 is 16 amino acids long. The CDR3 protein is CASSFLSIGAKNIQYF.